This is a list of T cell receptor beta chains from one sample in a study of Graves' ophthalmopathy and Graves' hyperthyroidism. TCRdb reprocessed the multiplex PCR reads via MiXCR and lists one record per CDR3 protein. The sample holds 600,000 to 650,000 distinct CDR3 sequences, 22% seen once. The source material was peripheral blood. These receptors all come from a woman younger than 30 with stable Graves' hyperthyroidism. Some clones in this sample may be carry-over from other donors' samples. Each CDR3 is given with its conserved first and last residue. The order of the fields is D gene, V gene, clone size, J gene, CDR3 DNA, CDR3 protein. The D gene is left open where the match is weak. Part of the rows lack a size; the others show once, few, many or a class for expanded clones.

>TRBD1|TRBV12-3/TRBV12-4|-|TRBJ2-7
TGTGCCAGCAGTCCCCAGGGGGCTATATCCTACGAGCAGTACTTC
CASSPQGAISYEQYF
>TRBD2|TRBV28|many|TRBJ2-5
TGTGCCAGCATTCTGGGACTAGCGGGAGGGCCGAGGGAGACCCAGTACTTC
CASILGLAGGPRETQYF
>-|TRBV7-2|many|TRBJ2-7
TGTGCCAGCAGCTTAAGTCCTGTCGGGCTCTCCTACGAGCAGTACTTC
CASSLSPVGLSYEQYF
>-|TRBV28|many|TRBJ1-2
TGTGCCAGCAGTTGGAGAGGACAGCGAAATGGCTACACCTTC
CASSWRGQRNGYTF
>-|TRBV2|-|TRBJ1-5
TGTGCCAGCAAAATCTACTCTGAGCAGCCCCAGCATTTT
CASKIYSEQPQHF
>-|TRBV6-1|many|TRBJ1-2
TGTGCCAGCAGTGACAGGGACTTCTATGGCTACACCTTC
CASSDRDFYGYTF
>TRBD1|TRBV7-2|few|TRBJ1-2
TGTGCCAGCAGCTTAGCCAGACAGGGAAACTATGGCTACACCTTC
CASSLARQGNYGYTF
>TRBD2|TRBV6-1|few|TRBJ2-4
TGTGCCAGCAGTGAGGTAGCGGGAACGCACATTAAGTACTTC
CASSEVAGTHIKYF
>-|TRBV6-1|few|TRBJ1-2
TGTGCCAGCAGTGAAGCTGGGCTGACGTTCTATGGCTACACCTTC
CASSEAGLTFYGYTF
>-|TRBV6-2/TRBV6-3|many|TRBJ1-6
TGTGCCAGCAGATCGACAGGTTGGGGTTCACCCCTCCACTTT
CASRSTGWGSPLHF
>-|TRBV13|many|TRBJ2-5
TGTGCCAGCAGCCCCCCGGAGGGCCGAGAGACCCAGTACTTC
CASSPPEGRETQYF
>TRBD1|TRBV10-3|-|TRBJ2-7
TGTGCCATCAGCCCGACAGGGGGCTACAACGAGCAGTACTTC
CAISPTGGYNEQYF
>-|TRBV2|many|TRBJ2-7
TGTGCCAGCAGAAAACTGCCTGGGGTGTACGAGCAGTACTTC
CASRKLPGVYEQYF
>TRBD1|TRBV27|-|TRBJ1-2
TGTGCCAGCAGTTTATCTCCGGGACAGGGGCCCTATGGCTACACCTTC
CASSLSPGQGPYGYTF
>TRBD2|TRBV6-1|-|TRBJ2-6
TGTGCCAGCAGGCGGGAGGGCTCTGGGGCCAACGTCCTGACTTTC
CASRREGSGANVLTF
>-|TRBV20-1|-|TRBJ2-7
TGCAGTGCAAGGCAGCGAAGTACCTACGAGCAGTACTTC
CSARQRSTYEQYF
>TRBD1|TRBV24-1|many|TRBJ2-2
TGTGCCACCAGTGATTCGGACAGGGGGAACACCGGGGAGCTGTTTTTT
CATSDSDRGNTGELFF
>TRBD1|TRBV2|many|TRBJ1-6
TGTGCCAGCAGTGACCGGAATCAGGGGGGTTCACCCCTCCACTTT
CASSDRNQGGSPLHF
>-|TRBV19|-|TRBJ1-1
TGTGCCACCGACCCGTGGATCACTGAAGCTTTCTTT
CATDPWITEAFF
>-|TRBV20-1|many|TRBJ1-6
TGCAGTGCTAAGGGGCTCTTCTCACCCCTCCACTTT
CSAKGLFSPLHF
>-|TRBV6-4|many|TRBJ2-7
TGTGCCAGCATTGCGTCTACTAGCCCCTACGAGCAGTACTTC
CASIASTSPYEQYF
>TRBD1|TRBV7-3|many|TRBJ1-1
TGTGCCAGCAGCTTTAGCGGGACAGCGAACACTGAAGCTTTCTTT
CASSFSGTANTEAFF
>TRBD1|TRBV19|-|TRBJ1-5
TGTGCCAGTAGAACGACAGGGGCCCCTATACCCCAGCATTTT
CASRTTGAPIPQHF
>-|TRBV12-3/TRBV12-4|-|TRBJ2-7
TGTGCCAGCACCCCTCCCGCTCGCTACGAGCAGTACTTC
CASTPPARYEQYF
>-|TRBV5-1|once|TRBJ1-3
TGCGCCAGCAGCCGGGGGGCCATCTCTGGAAACACCATATATTTT
CASSRGAISGNTIYF
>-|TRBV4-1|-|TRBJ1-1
TGCGCCAGCAGCCAAGATGGGGGGAGCGCTTTCTTT
CASSQDGGSAFF
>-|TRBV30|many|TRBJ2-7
TGTGCCTGGAGGCACTACGAGCAGTACTTC
CAWRHYEQYF
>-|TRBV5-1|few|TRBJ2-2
TGCGCCAGCAGCCCAGGATCAGGAAACGGGGAGCTGTTTTTT
CASSPGSGNGELFF
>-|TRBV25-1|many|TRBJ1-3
TGTGCCAGCAGTGCACCCCTCTCTGGAAACACCATATATTTT
CASSAPLSGNTIYF
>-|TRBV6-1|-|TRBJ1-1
TGTGCCAGCAGACGTAAAGTCCTTAACACTGATGCTTTCTTT
CASRRKVLNTDAFF
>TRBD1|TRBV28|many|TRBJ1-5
TGTGCCAGCAGCTTCGAACAGGGGAATCAGCCCCAGCATTTT
CASSFEQGNQPQHF
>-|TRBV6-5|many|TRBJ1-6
TGTGCCAGCAGTTACTCGGCAGGGAATAATTCACCCCTCCACTTT
CASSYSAGNNSPLHF
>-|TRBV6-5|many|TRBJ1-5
TGTGCCAGCAGTTCTGACAGGAACAATCAGCCCCAGCATTTT
CASSSDRNNQPQHF
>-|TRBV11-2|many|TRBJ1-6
TGTGCCAGCAGCTTAGATACCCAGGTGTATGATGACCTCCACTTT
CASSLDTQVYDDLHF
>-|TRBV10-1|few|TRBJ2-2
TGCGCCAGCACCCCGGACCTCACCGGGGAGCTGTTTTTT
CASTPDLTGELFF
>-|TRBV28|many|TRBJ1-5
TGTGCCAGCAGTTTAGCCGGGGGTCCCTCTAGCAATCAGCCCCAGCATTTT
CASSLAGGPSSNQPQHF
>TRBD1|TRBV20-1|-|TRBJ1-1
TGCAGTGCTAGAGAGGCGGGACAGGGAGGGAACACTGAAGCTTTCTTT
CSAREAGQGGNTEAFF
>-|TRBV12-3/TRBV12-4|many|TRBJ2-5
TGTGCCAGCAGTTTTTCAGGGAGTAGGGAGACCCAGTACTTC
CASSFSGSRETQYF
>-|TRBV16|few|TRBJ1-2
TGTGCCAGCAGCCAAGGTGCAAGGACAATCTATGGCTACACCTTC
CASSQGARTIYGYTF
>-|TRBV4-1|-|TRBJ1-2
TGCGCCAGCAGCCCTACGGGGGCGGTTAGTGGCTACACCTTC
CASSPTGAVSGYTF
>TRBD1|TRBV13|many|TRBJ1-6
TGTGCCAGCAGCCCCACCCGACAGGGGGCTGATTCACCCCTCCACTTT
CASSPTRQGADSPLHF
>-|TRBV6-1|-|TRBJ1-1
TGTGCCAGCAGTGATGGGGGGTTTTGGACTGAAGCTTTCTTT
CASSDGGFWTEAFF
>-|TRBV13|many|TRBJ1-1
TGTGCCAGCAGCATGACAGGGAACACTGAAGCTTTCTTT
CASSMTGNTEAFF
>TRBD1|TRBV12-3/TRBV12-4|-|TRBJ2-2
TGTGCCAGCAGTTTAAACCGGGACAGATTTTTTGCCGGGGAGCTGTTTTTT
CASSLNRDRFFAGELFF
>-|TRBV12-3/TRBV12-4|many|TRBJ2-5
TGTGCCAGCAGGGGCAGTACGAAGACCCAGTACTTC
CASRGSTKTQYF
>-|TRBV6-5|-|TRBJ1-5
TGTGCCAGCAGTTGCGACTGGACCTTTCAGCCCCAGCATTTT
CASSCDWTFQPQHF
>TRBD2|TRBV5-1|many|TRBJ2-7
TGCGCCAGCAGCCCCTTTGCTAGCGGGAGCTCCTACGAGCAGTACTTC
CASSPFASGSSYEQYF
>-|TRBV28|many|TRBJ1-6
TGTGCCAGCACCACCGTGCAGGGGTCACCCCTCCACTTT
CASTTVQGSPLHF
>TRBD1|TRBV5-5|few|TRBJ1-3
TGTGCCAGCAGCACGACAGGGGTAGGAAACACCATATATTTT
CASSTTGVGNTIYF
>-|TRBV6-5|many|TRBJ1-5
TGTGCCAGCAGTTACTCCGGGGGGCGGCGGCCCCAGCATTTT
CASSYSGGRRPQHF
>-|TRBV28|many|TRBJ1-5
TGTGCCAGCAGCCTTGAACAGAACAATCAGCCCCAGCATTTT
CASSLEQNNQPQHF
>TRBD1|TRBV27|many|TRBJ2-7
TGTGCCAGCAGTCCATCCCGACAGGGCCCAGAGCAGTACTTC
CASSPSRQGPEQYF